One and the same sample provided the 10 T cell receptor beta chains below, sequenced in a study of blood T cell repertoires in COVID-19 (TCRdb year 2020). Preparation of the library involved the immunoSEQ multiplex PCR assay. TCRdb mirrors the immuneACCESS table, restricted to in-frame sequences. Some clones are absent from its copies; in checked studies, under half trace to an unresolved V gene, and the reason for the others is unknown. The sample has some 250,000 clones on record, about 88% of them singletons. The top ten clonotypes cover more than 4.5% of the sample. Sequencing used peripheral blood. Source of these receptors: an older woman with COVID-19, enrolled during active disease.

This clone was seen once. The rearrangement joins TRBV6-2 or TRBV6-3 to TRBJ1-6; the match to TRBD1 covers 9 bases. The germline V gene encodes CDR1 MNHEY and CDR2 SVGEGT. The CDR3 has 17 residues. V trimming: 5 bases; J trimming: 9 bases; junction bases outside the gene matches: 14. The CDR3 nucleotides are TGTGCCAGCAGTAACCCACCCCGAGGACAGGGGCGTTCACCCCTCCACTTT. This translates into CASSNPPRGQGRSPLHF.

The chain combines TRBV6-2 or TRBV6-3 with TRBJ2-3; TRBD1 matches at 12 bases. Germline lookup yields CDR1 MNHEY and CDR2 SVGEGT. V shed 5 bases, J shed 7 bases, and the junction held 7 bases outside the gene matches. The CDR3 spans 15 residues. The CDR3 region is CASSGTGGGTHTQYF. The CDR3 bases are TGTGCCAGCAGTGGGACAGGGGGCGGAACCCATACGCAGTATTTT.

The rearrangement joins TRBV5-1 to TRBJ2-2; 8 bases align to TRBD2. There are 15 residues in the CDR3. The germline V gene encodes CDR1 SGHRS and CDR2 YFSETQ. V was clipped by 4 bases and J by 4 bases; unmatched bases: 6. CDR3: CASSRGAGVTGELFF. In nucleotides, the CDR3 is TGCGCCAGCAGCCGAGGAGCGGGAGTCACCGGGGAGCTGTTTTTT.

The chain joins TRBV4-3 to TRBJ2-3; 7 bases agree with TRBD1. V gave up 4 bases and J gave up 2 bases; unmatched junction bases: 6. From germline, CDR1 is LGHNA and CDR2 YSLEER. The CDR3 runs to 15 residues. CDR3 residues: CASSRSGTDTDTQYF. In DNA, the CDR3 is TGCGCCAGCAGCCGGTCCGGGACAGACACAGATACGCAGTATTTT.

Here the CDR3 DNA reads TGTGCCAGCAGTTTAGTTGGCAGGTCTGAAAAACTGTTTTTT. Protein: CASSLVGRSEKLFF. The V call is TRBV27, the J call TRBJ1-4; no definite D call. The V end lost 2 bases, the J end lost 7 bases, and 11 bases lay between the germline ends. The CDR3 has 14 amino acids. The germline CDR1 and CDR2 sequences are MNHEY and SMNVEV (reference sequence).

The chain uses TRBV7-9 and TRBJ2-4, with a weak D call TRBD2 (7 bases). V lost 6 bases and J 0 bases, leaving 15 bases between the germline ends. The CDR3 length is 16 residues. CDR1 is SEHNR and CDR2 is FQNEAQ in the germline V gene (reference sequence). The CDR3 sequence is CASSIGGEGAKNIQYF. The CDR3 DNA reads TGTGCCAGCAGTATAGGGGGGGAAGGAGCCAAAAACATTCAGTACTTC.

J is TRBJ2-5 and V is TRBV6-5, with TRBD2 matching over 8 bases. The J segment lost 5 bases and the V segment lost 2 bases, leaving 7 bases of the junction unmatched. This CDR3 has 15 amino acids. Germline V CDR1 and CDR2: MNHEY, SVGAGI. CDR3 DNA sequence: TGTGCCAGCAGTTACAGGCCGGGAGGGTATGAGACCCAGTACTTC. It specifies CASSYRPGGYETQYF.

The chain couples TRBV6-5 to TRBJ2-1; 8 positions match TRBD2. V shed 6 bases and J 7 bases; nucleotides not matched to a gene: 5. The CDR3 runs 13 residues. Germline-derived CDR1 and CDR2 are MNHEY and SVGAGI. As DNA, the CDR3 is TGTGCCAGCAGCGGGAGGGCAAGGAATGAGCAGTTCTTC. Protein: CASSGRARNEQFF.

The sample holds one count of this clone. This chain links TRBV10-3 with TRBJ1-3; 9 bases line up with TRBD1. The CDR3 is made up of 18 amino acids. Germline V gene sequence: CDR1 ENHRY, CDR2 SYGVKD. V lost 5 bases, J lost 0 bases, and 11 bases stayed unmatched. CDR3 sequence: CAISRIRTGDRSGNTIYF. CDR3 nucleotide sequence: TGTGCCATCAGTCGAATCAGGACAGGGGATCGCTCTGGAAACACCATATATTTT.

This clone was recorded once. The V call is TRBV5-1, the J call TRBJ2-3, with 11 positions matching TRBD2. Trimming removed 4 bases from V and 4 bases from J; junction bases left unmatched: 8. The germline V gene encodes CDR1 SGHRS and CDR2 YFSETQ. The length of the CDR3 is 16 residues. CDR3 DNA sequence: TGCGCCAGCAGCCCCCTCCGACTAGCGGGACCAGATACGCAGTATTTT. Protein product: CASSPLRLAGPDTQYF.